These T cell receptor beta chains were read from a single sample in a study of molecular identifiers for immune sequencing clone quantification. A single record per CDR3 protein comes from TCRdb applying MiXCR to the PCR reads. The table lists about half a million distinct CDR3 sequences, approximately 25% of them singletons. Source material: naive CD8+ T cells from blood, with Jurkat cell RNA spiked in. The receptors come from a human donor in good health. Some libraries in this study had Jurkat cell RNA spiked in. Each CDR3 is given with its conserved first and last residue. D genes are given only for firm matches. Clone size is not always given. Where it is, it says once, few, many or a class for expanded clones.

13 | NA | TRBJ2-7 | TRBV4-1 | NA | CASSKEVRDEQYF | TGCGCCAGCAGCAAAGAGGTCAGGGACGAGCAGTACTTC
19 | NA | TRBJ1-1 | TRBV7-9 | many | CASSSTRPGPLNLGTEAFF | TGTGCCAGCAGCTCCACGAGGCCGGGACCCCTGAACCTGGGGACTGAAGCTTTCTTT
13 | NA | TRBJ2-7 | TRBV6-2/TRBV6-3 | few | CASSNGHYYEQYF | TGTGCCAGCAGTAATGGACATTACTACGAGCAGTACTTC
14 | NA | TRBJ2-7 | TRBV20-1 | few | CSARGGGSSYEQYF | TGCAGTGCTAGGGGAGGTGGGAGCTCCTACGAGCAGTACTTC
19 | TRBD2 | TRBJ2-7 | TRBV4-3 | NA | CASSQVSLAGGPPTYEQYF | TGCGCCAGCAGCCAAGTTTCGCTAGCGGGGGGCCCACCGACCTACGAGCAGTACTTC
15 | TRBD2 | TRBJ2-7 | TRBV5-1 | NA | CASSLAGTSITEQYF | TGCGCCAGCAGCTTGGCCGGGACTAGTATAACCGAGCAGTACTTC
15 | TRBD1 | TRBJ2-1 | TRBV14 | NA | CASSQMSPTGRRKFF | TGTGCCAGCAGCCAGATGAGCCCGACAGGGAGACGGAAGTTCTTC
15 | NA | TRBJ2-5 | TRBV7-9 | few | CASSLVITGQETQYF | TGTGCCAGCAGCTTAGTAATAACGGGGCAAGAGACCCAGTACTTC
14 | NA | TRBJ1-5 | TRBV27 | many | CASSLAQGGQPQHF | TGTGCCAGCAGTTTGGCACAAGGAGGTCAGCCCCAGCATTTT
11 | NA | TRBJ2-4 | TRBV7-9 | NA | CASSSSTVLSF | TGTGCCAGCAGCTCCTCGACAGTTCTCAGTTTC
13 | NA | TRBJ1-1 | TRBV12-3/TRBV12-4 | many | CASSLGFGTEAFF | TGTGCCAGCAGTTTGGGGTTTGGCACTGAAGCTTTCTTT
14 | TRBD2 | TRBJ2-1 | TRBV20-1 | few | CSAETSGSYNEQFF | TGCAGTGCTGAAACTAGCGGGTCATACAATGAGCAGTTCTTC
13 | NA | TRBJ2-7 | TRBV12-3/TRBV12-4 | many | CASSLYSSYEQYF | TGTGCCAGCAGTTTATACAGCTCCTACGAGCAGTACTTC
12 | NA | TRBJ2-7 | TRBV29-1 | many | CSVVEQAYEQYF | TGCAGCGTTGTAGAGCAAGCCTACGAGCAGTACTTC
16 | NA | TRBJ1-5 | TRBV6-1 | NA | CASSEKQESSNQPQHF | TGTGCCAGCAGTGAAAAGCAGGAATCCAGCAATCAGCCCCAGCATTTT
15 | NA | TRBJ2-5 | TRBV7-9 | NA | CASSTLSAGAEPQYF | TGTGCCAGCAGCACCTTATCGGCAGGGGCAGAGCCCCAGTACTTC
13 | NA | TRBJ1-1 | TRBV20-1 | NA | CSARDRLVTEAFF | TGCAGTGCTAGAGATCGGTTAGTTACTGAAGCTTTCTTT
13 | TRBD1 | TRBJ2-7 | TRBV7-2 | NA | CASSSQTGPGQYF | TGTGCCAGCAGCTCCCAGACAGGGCCTGGCCAGTACTTC
18 | TRBD2 | TRBJ2-3 | TRBV6-2/TRBV6-3 | NA | CASSSSSGRAFSTDTQYF | TGTGCCAGCAGTTCATCTAGCGGGAGAGCTTTTAGCACAGATACGCAGTATTTT
11 | NA | TRBJ2-2 | TRBV5-4 | many | CASSFTGELFF | TGTGCCAGCAGTTTCACCGGGGAGCTGTTTTTT
12 | NA | TRBJ2-3 | TRBV7-9 | NA | CASRDFTGAQYF | TGTGCCAGCAGGGACTTCACAGGTGCGCAGTATTTT
15 | NA | TRBJ1-1 | TRBV6-2/TRBV6-3 | few | CASSRTILGGSEAFF | TGTGCCAGCAGTAGGACAATCCTTGGGGGGTCTGAAGCTTTCTTT
14 | NA | TRBJ1-5 | TRBV6-5 | few | CASSSAVSNQPQHF | TGTGCCAGCAGTTCAGCGGTGTCGAATCAGCCCCAGCATTTT
15 | TRBD1 | TRBJ1-1 | TRBV4-3 | NA | CASSQARDRPEDLNF | TGCGCCAGCAGCCAGGCGCGGGACAGGCCCGAGGATTTAAACTTT
14 | NA | TRBJ2-7 | TRBV20-1 | many | CSARTEQTFYEQYF | TGCAGTGCCCGAACCGAGCAGACCTTCTACGAGCAGTACTTC
14 | NA | TRBJ1-5 | TRBV30 | NA | CAWIIVGSKQPQHF | TGTGCCTGGATTATAGTGGGAAGCAAGCAGCCCCAGCATTTT
11 | NA | TRBJ2-5 | TRBV20-1 | few | CSARDSKTQYF | TGCAGTGCTAGAGATTCGAAGACCCAGTACTTC
16 | TRBD1 | TRBJ1-4 | TRBV7-6 | NA | CASSSTGTGSNEQLFF | TGTGCCAGCAGCTCGACCGGGACAGGAAGTAATGAACAACTGTTTTTT
16 | TRBD1 | TRBJ2-2 | TRBV20-1 | many | CSARVLGQGSTGELFF | TGCAGTGCTAGAGTCCTCGGACAGGGCAGCACCGGGGAGCTGTTTTTT
15 | TRBD1 | TRBJ1-2 | TRBV14 | NA | CASSRGQGQHYGYTF | TGTGCCAGCAGCCGAGGGCAGGGACAGCACTATGGCTACACCTTC
15 | NA | TRBJ1-6 | TRBV4-3 | few | CASSWGDWNNSPLHF | TGCGCCAGCAGCTGGGGAGATTGGAATAATTCACCCCTCCACTTT
13 | TRBD1 | TRBJ2-5 | TRBV20-1 | NA | CSAGDSFGKTRYF | TGCAGTGCTGGGGACAGTTTCGGAAAGACCCGGTACTTC
17 | TRBD2 | TRBJ2-3 | TRBV7-9 | many | CASKGSGSVSRTDTQYF | TGTGCCAGCAAAGGAAGCGGGAGTGTCTCCCGCACAGATACGCAGTATTTT
12 | TRBD1 | TRBJ1-6 | TRBV19 | NA | CATGQGASPLHF | TGTGCCACTGGACAGGGGGCTTCACCCCTCCACTTT
14 | TRBD2 | TRBJ2-7 | TRBV5-4 | NA | CASSPGLATYEQYF | TGTGCCAGCAGCCCGGGACTAGCTACCTACGAGCAGTACTTC
18 | NA | TRBJ2-3 | TRBV25-1 | NA | CASSEPRGPHLNADTQYF | TGTGCCAGCAGTGAACCCCGGGGTCCCCATTTAAACGCAGATACGCAGTATTTT
13 | NA | TRBJ1-1 | TRBV12-3/TRBV12-4 | many | CASSWQRNTEAFF | TGTGCCAGCAGTTGGCAGCGGAACACTGAAGCTTTCTTT
14 | TRBD1 | TRBJ2-4 | TRBV27 | many | CASSPSPTGYIQYF | TGTGCCAGCAGTCCCAGTCCGACAGGGTATATTCAGTACTTC
18 | NA | TRBJ2-4 | TRBV4-3 | NA | CASSQVFLANVAKNIQYF | TGCGCCAGCAGCCAAGTTTTTCTTGCAAATGTAGCCAAAAACATTCAGTACTTC
12 | NA | TRBJ1-2 | TRBV29-1 | many | CSAGTFNYGYTF | TGCAGCGCTGGGACATTTAACTATGGCTACACCTTC
16 | NA | TRBJ2-2 | TRBV10-3 | NA | CAISGVPPGDTGELFF | TGTGCCATCAGTGGGGTGCCCCCGGGCGACACCGGGGAGCTGTTTTTT
14 | TRBD1 | TRBJ2-7 | TRBV19 | NA | CASSPGTGGDEQYF | TGTGCCAGTAGTCCCGGGACAGGGGGCGACGAGCAGTACTTC
14 | TRBD1 | TRBJ2-7 | TRBV5-6 | many | CASSSRGLGYEQYF | TGTGCCAGCAGCTCCAGGGGGCTGGGCTACGAGCAGTACTTC
15 | TRBD2 | TRBJ2-1 | TRBV7-3 | many | CASSPTSGRGNEQFF | TGTGCCAGCAGCCCGACTAGCGGGAGGGGGAATGAGCAGTTCTTC
17 | TRBD2 | TRBJ2-3 | TRBV25-1 | few | CASSGTSGEKSTDTQYF | TGTGCCAGCAGTGGGACTAGCGGGGAGAAGAGCACAGATACGCAGTATTTT
15 | NA | TRBJ2-3 | TRBV7-8 | NA | CASSSLGGGTDTQYF | TGTGCCAGCAGCTCGTTGGGAGGGGGGACAGATACGCAGTATTTT
16 | TRBD1 | TRBJ1-2 | TRBV18 | NA | CASSPLGQATNYGYTF | TGTGCCAGCTCACCACTAGGACAGGCGACTAACTATGGCTACACCTTC
15 | NA | TRBJ1-2 | TRBV6-2/TRBV6-3 | NA | CDSSYGLEGYLGYTF | TGTGACAGCAGTTACGGGCTGGAGGGATACCTTGGCTACACCTTC